This T cell receptor (beta chain) derives from a study of T cells in Graves' hyperthyroidism and ophthalmopathy. No ophthalmopathy progression within 18 months constituted stable Graves' hyperthyroidism. Amplification of TCR beta CDR3 regions used RNA as the template. TCR CDR3 regions were first amplified by RT-PCR with HTBI primers. TCRdb analysed the multiplex PCR reads with MiXCR anew, one entry per CDR3 protein. The data hold 600,000 to 800,000 distinct CDR3 sequences, with roughly 32% observed a single time. V shed 5 bases, J shed 2 bases, and the junction held 3 bases outside the gene matches. The CDR3 spans 15 residues. CDR1 is SGHTA, CDR2 FQGTGA, per germline.

The receptor's source is a woman in her thirties or forties with Graves' hyperthyroidism. The chain links TRBV7-3 to TRBJ2-3; 11 bases are a match to TRBD2. The material sequenced was blood. CDR3 amino acids: CASSASGRTTDTQYF. The CDR3 nucleotides are TGTGCCAGCAGCGCTAGCGGGAGGACCACAGATACGCAGTATTTT.